Listed here are 14 T cell receptor gamma chains from one sample, sequenced in a study of γδ T cells in repeated Plasmodium falciparum infection (dated by TCRdb to about 2021). Receptor amplification or capture employed multiplex PCR. Sequencing instrument: Illumina MiSeq. With CATT, TCRdb called clones again from the public reads; duplicate DNA rows were later joined. Within this sample are 13,000 to 15,000 gamma-chain clones, with around 1.6% of them counted one time only. Around 30% of the sample is held by the ten biggest clonotypes. For bulk TCR repertoire analysis, Vgamma9/Vdelta2+ and Vdelta2-negative gammadelta T cell populations were flow-sorted out of peripheral blood mononuclear cells. The source material was gamma-delta T cells from blood. The receptor source for this set is a pool of human donors (malaria-infected and uninfected, not separated).

This clone occurred a few times. TCRdb's listed protein matches a much larger clone and diverges from this DNA's translation at residue 6, likely through a read error; the protein shown comes from the DNA. The chain uses TRGV9 and TRGJ1 or TRGJ2. Here the J gene was assigned by germline matching of the DNA, as TCRdb has none. CDR3 length: 12 residues. With V trimmed by 2 bases and J by 9 bases, 7 bases remained unmatched. Germline CDR1 and CDR2: GITISATS and ISYDGTV (reference sequence). The CDR3 here is CALWEALRKKLF. In nucleotides, the CDR3 is TGTGCCTTGTGGGAGGCGCTGCGTAAGAAACTCTTT.

This clone is categorized as medium-sized (0.01 to 0.1%). CDR3 sequence reads: CALWGNEKLF. CDR3 DNA: TGTGCCTTGTGGGGGAATGAGAAACTCTTT. This chain joins TRGV9 and TRGJ1 or TRGJ2. Per the germline V gene, CDR1 is GITISATS and CDR2 is ISYDGTV (reference sequence). The CDR3 sequence is 10 residues long. V dropped 5 bases and J dropped 11; count of bases not matched to a gene: 6.

This clone is labeled as medium-sized (0.01 to 0.1%). Other DNA sequences of this sample code for an identical CDR3. This chain links TRGV3 with TRGJ1 or TRGJ2. The ends lost 9 bases at V and 6 bases at J; junction bases unmatched: 2. The CDR3 consists of 9 residues. CDR1 and CDR2 from the germline V gene are VTNTFY and YDVSTARD (reference sequence). The CDR3 coding sequence is TGTGCCACCGGTTATAAGAAACTCTTT. It codes for CATGYKKLF.

This clone was counted a few times. TCRdb pairs this DNA with a much larger clone's protein that differs at residue 3, likely a read error; the protein shown was translated from the DNA. The rearrangement joins TRGV4 to TRGJ1 or TRGJ2. The CDR3 spans 13 residues. Germline CDR1 and CDR2: EGSTGY and YDSYTSSV. CDR3 amino acids: CAPWDGGYYKKLF. CDR3 DNA: TGTGCCCCCTGGGATGGTGGATATTATAAGAAACTCTTT.

Note on this clone: The protein recorded in TCRdb matches a much larger clone and deviates from this DNA's translation at residue 14, suggesting a read error; the protein here is obtained by translating the DNA. The J gene went uncalled, whereas the V gene is TRGV9. The germline V gene encodes CDR1 GITISATS and CDR2 ISYDGTV (reference sequence). The CDR3 contains 16 residues. CDR3 nucleotides: TGTGCCTTGTGGGAGGCCCCGCCTGGTTATTGGTATAAGGAACTCTTT. Encoded protein: CALWEAPPGYWYKELF.

This clone came up many times. The protein TCRdb gives is from a much larger clone and does not agree with this DNA's translation at residue 5, likely a read error; the protein shown here comes from the DNA. V is TRGV9 and J is TRGJP. The J gene was missing in TCRdb and was found by matching the end of the DNA to germline. This CDR3 spans 16 amino acids. V lost 5 bases and J lost 7; bases outside the gene matches: 8. Germline V gene lookup returns CDR1 GITISATS and CDR2 ISYDGTV (reference sequence). CDR3 sequence: CALWGGDELGKKIKVF. The CDR3 DNA sequence: TGTGCCTTGTGGGGGGGCGATGAGTTGGGCAAAAAAATCAAGGTATTT.

For this clone: TCRdb assigns this DNA the protein of a much larger clone, which departs from its translation at residue 5; this likely reflects a read error, and the protein shown comes from translating the DNA. This chain connects TRGV9 to TRGJ1 or TRGJ2. TCRdb lists no J gene, so it was determined here by aligning the DNA to germline. J gave up 3 bases and V 5 bases, and 13 bases lay outside the gene matches. This CDR3 comprises 15 residues. Germline V gene sequence: CDR1 GITISATS, CDR2 ISYDGTV (reference sequence). The CDR3 here is CALWGSTNIYYKKLF. For the CDR3, the DNA is TGTGCCTTGTGGGGGTCTACAAACATTTATTATAAGAAACTCTTT.

This clone was counted ten times or more. A far bigger clonotype differs at one base, so this is likely a read error. This sample also contains other DNA sequences that code for the same CDR3. This chain links TRGV9 with TRGJ1 or TRGJ2. This CDR3 has 11 amino acids. The germline gives CDR1 GITISATS, CDR2 ISYDGTV (reference sequence). The CDR3 sequence is CALWEVPEKLF. CDR3 in DNA: TGTGCCTTGTGGGAGGTGCCCGAGAAGCTCTTT.

This clone was seen a few times. The protein TCRdb lists belongs to a much larger clone and differs from this DNA's translation at residue 7, which points to a read error; the protein shown is made from the DNA. This chain joins TRGV9 and TRGJ1 or TRGJ2. CDR1 and CDR2 (germline): GITISATS, ISYDGTV (reference sequence). V shed 2 bases, J shed 4 bases, and the junction held 11 bases outside the gene matches. The CDR3 sequence is 15 residues long. The CDR3 is CALWEASGGYYKKLF. The CDR3 nucleotides read TGTGCCTTGTGGGAGGCTAGCGGGGGGTATTATAAGAAACTCTTT.

This clone was seen a handful of times. With only one base between it and a far larger clone, this is likely a read error. The same CDR3 arises from other DNA sequences in this sample as well. The J gene is TRGJ1 or TRGJ2, the V gene TRGV3. CDR1 and CDR2 from the germline V gene are VTNTFY and YDVSTARD (reference sequence). V gave up 0 bases and J gave up 3 bases; unmatched junction bases: 11. CDR3 size: 16 residues. CDR3: CATWDRPQDRYYKKLF. Here the CDR3 DNA reads TGTGCCACCTGGGACAGGCCCCAGGACCGTTATTATAAGAAACTCTTT.

This clone was observed at least ten times. It differs at one base from a far larger clone, so likely a read error. Other DNA sequences in the sample encode the same CDR3. No J gene was assigned, while the V gene was called as TRGV9. The CDR3 runs 29 residues. Germline-derived CDR1 and CDR2 are GITISATS and ISYDGTV (reference sequence). The CDR3 loop reads CALWEVQKVGLAVEQHWLSQVSIGRIQHF. The CDR3 nucleotides read TGTGCCTTATGGGAGGTGCAGAAGGTGGGATTGGCAGTGGAACAACACTGGTTGTCACAGGTAAGTATCGGAAGAATACAACATTTC.

This clone was counted many times. This likely came from a read error, as a far larger clone is one base away. Different DNA sequences within this sample yield the same CDR3. The chain has TRGV4 and TRGJ1 or TRGJ2. The J gene, left out of TCRdb, was set here by checking the DNA against germline. In germline, CDR1 is EGSTGY, CDR2 YDSYTSSV. The CDR3 has 13 amino acids. The DNA for the CDR3 is TGCGCCACCTGGGATGGGGAGTATTATAAGAAACTCTTT. Its protein product is CATWDGEYYKKLF.

There are many counts of this clone. A far larger clone lies a single base away; this is likely a read error. Other DNA sequences in this sample translate to the same CDR3. The chain carries TRGV4 and TRGJ1 or TRGJ2. In the absence of a J gene in TCRdb, the DNA was matched to germline to assign it here. The germline V gene encodes CDR1 EGSTGY and CDR2 YDSYTSSV. There are 14 residues in the CDR3. CDR3: CATWDGGDYYKKLF. Here the CDR3 DNA reads TGTGCTACCTGGGATGGGGGGGATTATTATAAGAAACTCTTT.

Comment on this clone: The likely explanation is a read error, given a far larger clone one base away. The identical CDR3 is also encoded by other nucleotide sequences in the sample. This chain's CDR3 is CALWEVEFSQELGKKIKVF. The CDR3 DNA sequence: TGTGCCTTGTGGGAGGTGGAATTCTCGCAAGAGTTGGGCAAAAAAATTAAGGTATTT. The V gene reported is TRGV9; the J gene is uncalled. The CDR3 contains 19 residues. The germline V gene has CDR1 GITISATS and CDR2 ISYDGTV (reference sequence).